The present TCR beta chain was sequenced within a study of control samples from healthy donors and cancer patients. The data were produced by immunoSEQ multiplex PCR, yet TCRdb's version contains in-frame clones alone and is incomplete. This table has about 55,000 clones, 95% to 96% appearing once. CDR1 and CDR2 (germline): MNHEY, SVGEGT. CDR3 length: 14 amino acids. Deletions cut 4 bases from V and 4 bases from J, with 13 bases between. This chain uses TRBV6-2 or TRBV6-3 with TRBJ1-2; D is possibly TRBD1 (6 bases). This TCR was sampled from a woman aged 18-29 years in good health. Sequences were obtained from blood. The CDR3 loop reads CASSLEGGFYGYTF. In DNA form, the CDR3 reads TGTGCCAGCAGTTTGGAGGGGGGATTCTATGGCTACACCTTC.